One sample yielded the 20 T cell receptor beta chains listed below, sequenced in a study of T cells in localized non-small cell lung cancer. The repertoire was sequenced with immunoSEQ multiplex PCR; TCRdb's copy has only in-frame clones and lacks some. This repertoire shows 1,100 to 1,500 clones, roughly 30% found once; its top ten account for roughly 9%. The sample consisted of lung tumor tissue, taken before any cancer treatment. The receptors were gathered from a male donor at least 60 years old with stage I squamous cell lung carcinoma.

This clone was counted once. This chain uses TRBV30 with TRBJ1-3; D might be TRBD1 (6 bases). This CDR3 is built from 13 residues. Deletions cut 6 bases from V and 7 bases from J, with 16 bases between. Per the germline V gene, CDR1 is GTSNPN and CDR2 is SVGIG (reference sequence). The CDR3 DNA sequence: TGTGCCTGCAGACAGGATCGGTCGAACACCATATATTTT. Translated, it gives CACRQDRSNTIYF.

This clone was seen only a few times. Here the CDR3 DNA reads TGTGCCAGCAGACGCCAGGGAGGCGGGGAGCTGTTTTTT. The encoded protein is CASRRQGGGELFF. The chain links TRBV6-8 to TRBJ2-2; the D gene is possibly TRBD2 (6 bases). The V end was cut by 6 bases, the J end by 7 bases, with 12 bases between. Germline assignment: CDR1 MNHGY and CDR2 SAAAGT. The CDR3 is made up of 13 amino acids.

The J gene is TRBJ1-1, the V gene TRBV30; no reliable D call. The CDR3 covers 13 residues. CDR1 and CDR2 from the germline V gene are GTSNPN and SVGIG (reference sequence). V was shortened by 2 bases and J by 1 base, with 8 bases between the two germline ends. CDR3 sequence reads: CAWSSTANTEAFF. DNA for the CDR3: TGTGCCTGGAGTTCGACGGCGAACACTGAAGCTTTCTTT.

This clone was seen more than once but under ten times. The chain uses TRBV11-3 and TRBJ1-5, with D hard to call. Trimming removed 4 bases at V and 3 bases at J, with 10 bases between. This CDR3 has 14 residues. CDR1 is SGHNT and CDR2 is YENEEA in the germline V gene. The CDR3 sequence: CASSSNVLNQPQHF. As DNA, the CDR3 is TGTGCCAGCAGCTCTAACGTTCTCAATCAGCCCCAGCATTTT.

This clone is medium-sized within its sample. The chain carries TRBV11-3 and TRBJ2-7, with a weak D call TRBD2 (6 bases). The CDR3 sequence is 16 residues long. Germline V gives CDR1 SGHNT, CDR2 YENEEA. The germline V and J ends were trimmed by 2 bases and 1 base, with 15 bases remaining between them. In nucleotides, the CDR3 is TGTGCCAGCAGCTTATTTGGGGAGGACACATCCTACGAGCAGTACTTC. Translating it yields CASSLFGEDTSYEQYF. The variable domain in full, with the rest retrieved from reference TRBV11-3 and TRBJ2-7, is EAGVVQSPRYKIIEKKQPVAFWCNPISGHNTLYWYLQNLGQGPELLIRYENEEAVDDSQLPKDRFSAERLKGVDSTLKIQPAELGDSAVYLCASSLFGEDTSYEQYFGPGTRLTVT.

V gene TRBV29-1 combines with J gene TRBJ1-2, with 12 nucleotides matching TRBD1. The CDR3 is 14 amino acids. Germline trimming cut 4 bases from V and 7 bases from J; bases unmatched to any gene: 7. Germline CDR1 reads SQVTM; CDR2 reads ANQGSEA. The CDR3 DNA is TGCAGCGTTGTGGGGACAGGGGGCATCTCTGGCTACACCTTC. It yields the protein CSVVGTGGISGYTF.

The sample holds a few counts of this clone. The gene calls are TRBV6-8 and TRBJ1-5, with no clear D. CDR1 and CDR2 from the germline V gene are MNHGY and SAAAGT. V lost 2 bases, J lost 4 bases, and 3 bases lay in between. The CDR3 is 12 residues long. The CDR3 loop reads CASSYLNQPQHF. The DNA for the CDR3 is TGTGCCAGCAGTTACCTGAATCAGCCCCAGCATTTT.

The chain has TRBV6-8 and TRBJ2-5, with 10 bases identical to TRBD2. This CDR3 contains 17 residues. CDR1 and CDR2 from the germline V gene are MNHGY and SAAAGT. The J segment lost 1 base and the V segment lost 2 bases, leaving 7 bases of the junction unmatched. The chain's CDR3 is CASSYPPSGSLQETQYF. CDR3 nucleotide sequence: TGTGCCAGCAGTTACCCTCCTAGCGGGAGCCTCCAAGAGACCCAGTACTTC.

The rearrangement joins TRBV10-1 to TRBJ2-7, with D possibly TRBD2 on 7 matching bases. Looked up from germline, CDR1 is WNHNN and CDR2 is SYGVQD (reference sequence). The CDR3 loop spans 15 amino acids. Trimming left V 0 bases short and J 5 bases short, with 14 bases between. CDR3 DNA sequence: TGCGCCAGCAGTGAGTCGGGGGGGGGCGAAGACGAGCAGTACTTC. Protein sequence: CASSESGGGEDEQYF.

This clone was seen a handful of times. The V gene is TRBV6-8, the J gene TRBJ2-1; possible D gene TRBD2, 5 bases. Germline CDR1 is MNHGY and CDR2 is SAAAGT. V shed 2 bases and J shed 1 base, with 6 bases lying between them. The length of the CDR3 is 14 residues. The chain's CDR3 is CASSYGESYNEQFF. CDR3 bases: TGTGCCAGCAGTTACGGGGAGTCCTACAATGAGCAGTTCTTC.

The chain couples TRBV10-2 to TRBJ2-1; D is unresolved. The CDR3 consists of 13 residues. Germline CDR1 WSHSY, CDR2 SAAADI. V lost 3 bases, J lost 7 bases, and 10 bases lay in between. CDR3 nucleotides: TGCGCCAGCAGTGACGGGCAGAAAAATGAGCAGTTCTTC. The encoded protein is CASSDGQKNEQFF.

A few counts support this clone. V and J are TRBV11-3 and TRBJ1-4; TRBD1 is a possible D gene (6 bases). Germline V gene data show CDR1 as SGHNT and CDR2 as YENEEA. The CDR3 runs 15 residues. Trimming took 4 bases from V and 2 from J, leaving 11 bases between them. The CDR3 sequence: CASSSRGATNEKLFF. CDR3 in DNA: TGTGCCAGCAGCTCCCGGGGGGCCACTAATGAAAAACTGTTTTTT.

This clone came up a few times. The CDR3 nucleotides read TGTGCCAGCAGCTCCAGGCGGGGACTAGCGGGTTCGAGAGGCTCCTACGAGCAGTACTTC. Protein sequence: CASSSRRGLAGSRGSYEQYF. The chain recombines TRBV11-3 with TRBJ2-7; 12 bases are shared with TRBD2. CDR3 size: 20 residues. Trimming at V came to 4 bases and at J to 0 bases, leaving 16 bases not matched to a gene. CDR1 is SGHNT and CDR2 is YENEEA in the germline V gene.

This clone was detected a few times. The chain carries TRBV11-3 and TRBJ2-7, with TRBD1 matching over 8 bases. The germline gives CDR1 SGHNT, CDR2 YENEEA. This CDR3 is built from 15 residues. Trimming removed 1 base from V and 4 bases from J; junction bases left unmatched: 6. CDR3 nucleotides: TGTGCCAGCAGCTTAGTGGTGGGACAGGTGTACGAGCAGTACTTC. Amino acids: CASSLVVGQVYEQYF.

In nucleotides, the CDR3 is TGTGCCTGGAGATTAGACAGCCCGAACACTGAAGCTTTCTTT. It encodes CAWRLDSPNTEAFF. J is TRBJ1-1 and V is TRBV30; TRBD1 might be the D (5 bases). The ends were cut back, 3 bases at V and 1 base at J, with 12 bases in the middle. Germline CDR1 reads GTSNPN; CDR2 reads SVGIG (reference sequence). CDR3 length: 14 residues. The variable domain in full, with the rest retrieved from reference TRBV30 and TRBJ1-1, is SQTIHQWPATLVQPVGSPLSLECTVEGTSNPNLYWYRQAAGRGLQLLFYSVGIGQISSEVPQNLSASRPQDRQFILSSKKLLLSDSGFYLCAWRLDSPNTEAFFGQGTRLTVV.

This clone was detected only a few times. This chain connects TRBV13 to TRBJ2-7; TRBD1 is a possible D gene (6 bases). Trimming removed 5 bases from V and 6 bases from J, with 14 bases in between. The CDR3 extends over 13 amino acids. Per the germline V gene, CDR1 is PRHDT and CDR2 is FYEKMQ (reference sequence). The CDR3 region has the DNA TGTGCCAGCAGCCCCTCTCAGGGGATCGAGCAGTACTTC. Its protein is CASSPSQGIEQYF.

This chain uses TRBV6-8 with TRBJ2-7; no definite D call. Germline CDR1 and CDR2: MNHGY and SAAAGT. The V gene lost 0 bases and the J gene lost 2 bases, with 5 bases spanning the gap. The CDR3 length is 13 residues. The CDR3 DNA reads TGTGCCAGCAGTTACTCCCCCACCTACGAGCAGTACTTC. This translates into CASSYSPTYEQYF.

The chain is built from TRBV30 and TRBJ2-1; TRBD1 might be the D (5 bases). V was pared by 4 bases and J by 7 bases, with 14 bases between. Germline CDR1 and CDR2: GTSNPN and SVGIG (reference sequence). This CDR3 comprises 13 residues. CDR3 loop: CAWKGAGRNEQFF. In DNA, the CDR3 is TGTGCCTGGAAAGGGGCAGGGCGGAATGAGCAGTTCTTC.

This clone appeared a few times. V is TRBV4-1 and J is TRBJ2-6; no definite D call. Deletions cut 0 bases from V and 0 bases from J, with 3 bases between. The germline CDR1 and CDR2 sequences are MGHRA and YSYEKL. The CDR3 contains 15 residues. In nucleotides, the CDR3 is TGCGCCAGCAGCCAAGAGCCCTCTGGGGCCAACGTCCTGACTTTC. Translation: CASSQEPSGANVLTF.

This clone was seen a few times. The chain employs TRBV11-3 and TRBJ2-1; 8 bases are shared with TRBD2. The length of the CDR3 is 15 residues. CDR1 SGHNT and CDR2 YENEEA come from the germline V gene. V was pared by 2 bases and J by 5 bases, with 5 bases of the junction left unmatched. The CDR3 here is CASSLPTGGHNEQFF. DNA of the CDR3: TGTGCCAGCAGCTTACCAACGGGAGGGCACAATGAGCAGTTCTTC.